One sample yielded the 5 T cell receptor beta chains listed below, sequenced in a study of cytomegalovirus exposure and HLA in healthy donors. Here immunoSEQ multiplex PCR was the method, and the copy in TCRdb shows in-frame clones only, minus some. The sample has approximately 97,000 clones; approximately 93% are singletons. The source material was PBMCs. All receptors derive from a woman aged 25 to 45 in good health and CMV-seropositive.

CDR3 DNA: TGCGCCAGCAGCACGGGACTAGCGGGAAGGCGCCCTAGCCCAGATACGCAGTATTTT. Translation gives CASSTGLAGRRPSPDTQYF. The chain carries TRBV5-1 and TRBJ2-3; 13 positions agree with TRBD2. The CDR3 is made up of 19 amino acids. Germline values: CDR1 SGHRS, CDR2 YFSETQ. J was trimmed by 4 bases and V by 4 bases; bases with no gene match: 15.

This chain joins TRBV7-9 and TRBJ2-1; D not certain. Trimming shortened V by 2 bases and J by 7 bases, and 6 bases separated the two germline ends. The CDR3 contains 12 residues. The germline V gene has CDR1 SEHNR and CDR2 FQNEAQ (reference sequence). DNA of the CDR3: TGTGCCAGCAGCTTAACCAGGAATGAGCAGTTCTTC. Translated: CASSLTRNEQFF.

The V and J genes are TRBV18 and TRBJ2-5; D possibly corresponds to TRBD1 (5 bases). The germline V gene has CDR1 KGHSH and CDR2 LQKENI. V gave up 1 base and J gave up 4 bases, with 7 bases separating them. The CDR3 runs to 13 residues. The CDR3 DNA reads as TGTGCCAGCTCACCACAGGGGCGAGAGACCCAGTACTTC. Its protein is CASSPQGRETQYF.

The J gene is TRBJ2-1, the V gene TRBV4-3, with TRBD2 identical over 8 bases. This CDR3 spans 16 amino acids. Trimming removed 0 bases from V and 3 bases from J; junction bases left unmatched: 4. Per germline, CDR1 LGHNA and CDR2 YSLEER. The CDR3 DNA sequence: TGCGCCAGCAGCCAAGATGTAGCGGGATTCTACAATGAGCAGTTCTTC. It is translated as CASSQDVAGFYNEQFF.

V is TRBV9 and J is TRBJ1-1, with a possible D match to TRBD1 (6 bases). The germline CDR1 and CDR2 sequences are SGDLS and YYNGEE. Trimming pared 4 bases from V and 4 bases from J, leaving 20 bases between. The CDR3 sequence is 16 residues long. This CDR3 is CASSPGQSYVGTEAFF. In DNA, the CDR3 is TGTGCCAGCAGCCCTGGACAGTCATATGTGGGCACTGAAGCTTTCTTT.